The sequence of this T cell receptor beta chain was determined in a study of blood T cell repertoires in COVID-19. This clone occurred once. Authors' analysis steps: Reference gene primers were amplified, and this amplification served to estimate nucleated cell counts. Method: immunoSEQ multiplex PCR; TCRdb's copy keeps in-frame clones and lacks some. The DNA was the basis for D and trimming; V, J and clone size are from that table. The sample has 170,000 or so clones, 85% to 90% seen once. Germline V gene sequence: CDR1 SGHNT, CDR2 YENEEA. CDR3 length: 15 residues. Trimming took off 2 bases at V and 7 bases at J, with 14 bases between the two ends.

What was sequenced was peripheral blood. The gene calls are TRBV11-3 and TRBJ2-2, with TRBD2 as a possible D gene (7 bases). The source of this sequence is a man aged 40-49 years with active or convalescent COVID-19. The CDR3 region has the DNA TGTGCCAGCAGCTTAAGAGGGGGGGCCTTCGGGGAGCTGTTTTTT. This translates into CASSLRGGAFGELFF.